The 7 T cell receptor beta chains given below trace back to one sample, sequenced in a study of CD8 T cells in Susac syndrome. A quantity of roughly 0.5 to 1 ug RNA underwent reverse transcription using random hexamers. TCRdb ran MiXCR on the immunoSEQ multiplex PCR reads and lists one entry per CDR3 protein. In the table there are approximately 120,000 distinct CDR3 sequences, around 94% of which are singletons. Sequences were obtained from CD4+ T cells from PBMCs. All receptors derive from a human donor in good health.

This clonotype was observed once. The chain joins TRBV18 to TRBJ1-3; D not certain. Germline CDR1 KGHSH, CDR2 LQKENI. CDR3 length equals 14 residues. Trimming shortened V by 3 bases and J by 2 bases, and 8 bases separated the two germline ends. CDR3 protein: CASSPETAGNTIYF. CDR3 nucleotide sequence: TGTGCCAGCTCACCGGAAACAGCTGGAAACACCATATATTTT.

The rearrangement uses TRBV12-3 or TRBV12-4 and TRBJ2-1; 8 bases agree with TRBD2. Trimming took 5 bases from V and 7 from J; bases not matched to a gene: 13. This CDR3 spans 16 amino acids. DNA of the CDR3: TGTGCCAGCAGTCCTGGGGCGGGAGGACCCTCTAATGAGCAGTTCTTC. Translation: CASSPGAGGPSNEQFF.

The chain uses TRBV6-6 and TRBJ2-3; D is undetermined. CDR1 is MNHNY and CDR2 is SVGAGI in the germline V gene (reference sequence). The CDR3 spans 16 residues. V was shortened by 1 base and J by 1 base, with 12 bases between the two germline ends. The CDR3 DNA reads as TGTGCCAGCAGTTACTATAGGGAAATGGGCACAGATACGCAGTATTTT. Protein product: CASSYYREMGTDTQYF.

The rearrangement joins TRBV20-1 to TRBJ1-2; 10 bases agree with TRBD1. The trim removed 4 bases at V and 1 base at J, leaving 3 bases unmatched. CDR1 and CDR2 (germline): DFQATT, SNEGSKA (reference sequence). The CDR3 runs to 14 residues. The CDR3 sequence: CSAKGQGGNYGYTF. The DNA of the CDR3 is TGCAGTGCTAAAGGACAGGGGGGTAACTATGGCTACACCTTC.

The rearrangement links TRBV28 to TRBJ2-1; tentatively, D is TRBD1 (6 bases). The V gene's germline CDR1 is MDHEN and CDR2 SYDVKM. The V gene lost 8 bases and the J gene lost 0 bases, with 11 bases spanning the gap. This CDR3 has 14 residues. CDR3 sequence reads: CASRQQGSYNEQFF. The CDR3 nucleotides read TGTGCCAGCCGACAACAGGGCTCCTACAATGAGCAGTTCTTC.

This chain joins TRBV2 and TRBJ1-5; D is unclear. The CDR3 spans 14 residues. With 2 bases removed from V and 3 bases from J, the gap between germline ends came to 8 bases. Germline assignment: CDR1 SNHLY and CDR2 FYNNEI. The chain's CDR3 is CASSENGLNQPQHF. CDR3 DNA: TGTGCCAGCAGTGAAAACGGGCTCAATCAGCCCCAGCATTTT.

V is TRBV7-2 and J is TRBJ2-3, with 9 bases aligning to TRBD2. Germline assignment: CDR1 SGHTA and CDR2 FQGNSA. This CDR3 spans 15 amino acids. With 5 bases clipped from V and 6 bases from J, the junction kept 9 bases outside the gene matches. The CDR3 protein is CASSRGTSRYDTQYF. The CDR3 nucleotides read TGTGCCAGCAGCCGTGGGACTAGCCGCTATGATACGCAGTATTTT.